A single sample is the source of the 12 T cell receptor beta chains below, sequenced in a study of technical replicates of blood from a handful of donors. The table came from immunoSEQ multiplex PCR; TCRdb's copy has only in-frame clones and leaves some out. The sample carries around 50,000 clones, 95% to 97% recorded once. Sample: T cells isolated from PBMCs. All receptors derive from a human donor in good health.

The chain has TRBV6-5 and TRBJ2-7; a weak D match, TRBD1 (6 bases). The germline gives CDR1 MNHEY, CDR2 SVGAGI. The length of the CDR3 is 15 residues. V was pared by 0 bases and J by 0 bases, with 9 bases between. The CDR3 reads CASSYSAGASYEQYF. As DNA, the CDR3 is TGTGCCAGCAGTTACTCTGCAGGGGCCTCCTACGAGCAGTACTTC.

The chain uses TRBV4-1 and TRBJ2-2, with 13 nucleotides matching TRBD2. The germline V gene encodes CDR1 MGHRA and CDR2 YSYEKL. The CDR3 sequence is 15 residues long. V lost 5 bases to trimming and J lost 5 bases; unmatched junction nucleotides: 2. The CDR3, as DNA: TGCGCCAGCAGCTCGACTAGCGGGGGGACCGGGGAGCTGTTTTTT. Its protein is CASSSTSGGTGELFF.

The J gene is TRBJ2-5, the V gene TRBV27; D uncertain. CDR3 length: 11 amino acids. V was clipped by 5 bases and J by 7 bases, with 8 bases between them. CDR1 is MNHEY and CDR2 is SMNVEV in the germline V gene (reference sequence). The CDR3 here is CASSPPGTQYF. The DNA for the CDR3 is TGTGCCAGCAGTCCCCCCGGGACCCAGTACTTC.

The chain carries TRBV19 and TRBJ1-2; D is ambiguous. The CDR3 sequence is 14 residues long. Germline loops: CDR1 LNHDA, CDR2 SQIVND (reference sequence). V gave up 1 base and J gave up 4 bases, with 10 bases separating them. CDR3 amino acids: CASSIGRGTYGYTF. The CDR3 region has the DNA TGTGCCAGTAGTATAGGACGGGGAACCTATGGCTACACCTTC.

This chain uses TRBV28 with TRBJ1-2; a weak D match, TRBD1 (6 bases). Germline CDR1 MDHEN, CDR2 SYDVKM. This CDR3 is built from 13 residues. The germline V and J ends were trimmed by 6 bases and 4 bases, with 12 bases remaining between them. The CDR3 loop is CASSLTGRYGYTF. In DNA, the CDR3 is TGTGCCAGCAGCTTAACAGGGCGCTATGGCTACACCTTC.

This clone was recorded once. This chain uses TRBV4-3 with TRBJ2-3, with 8 bases matching TRBD2. With 0 bases clipped from V and 5 bases from J, the junction kept 4 bases outside the gene matches. This CDR3 is built from 15 residues. Germline CDR1 reads LGHNA; CDR2 reads YSLEER. In DNA form, the CDR3 reads TGCGCCAGCAGCCAAGATGTGCTAGCGGGAGATACGCAGTATTTT. Translating it yields CASSQDVLAGDTQYF.

This clone appeared once. V and J are TRBV5-1 and TRBJ2-1, with 10 bases aligning to TRBD2. Germline assignment: CDR1 SGHRS and CDR2 YFSETQ. After removal of 2 bases from V and 7 bases from J, the junction contained 12 bases not matched to a gene. This CDR3 has 17 residues. CDR3 loop: CASSFPRAGGPVNEQFF. The CDR3 nucleotides are TGCGCCAGCAGCTTTCCCCGAGCGGGAGGGCCGGTGAATGAGCAGTTCTTC.

V and J are TRBV4-1 and TRBJ1-1; D is perhaps TRBD1 (6 bases). Germline V gene sequence: CDR1 MGHRA, CDR2 YSYEKL. CDR3 length equals 11 residues. Trimming stripped 3 bases from V and 11 bases from J, with 10 bases between. For the CDR3, the DNA is TGCGCCAGCAGCCACTCAGGGGTGGCTTTCTTT. As protein: CASSHSGVAFF.

This chain connects TRBV5-4 to TRBJ2-5; 9 bases agree with TRBD1. CDR1 is SGHNT, CDR2 YYREEE, per germline (reference sequence). The CDR3 is made up of 16 amino acids. J gave up 5 bases and V 4 bases, and 12 bases lay outside the gene matches. CDR3 nucleotide sequence: TGTGCCAGCAGCCTGTTGGAGGACAGGGGAGGCGAGACCCAGTACTTC. Translated: CASSLLEDRGGETQYF.

J is TRBJ2-7 and V is TRBV9; 11 positions match TRBD2. The CDR3 consists of 15 residues. Germline values: CDR1 SGDLS, CDR2 YYNGEE. The J segment lost 2 bases and the V segment lost 0 bases, leaving 1 base of the junction unmatched. The CDR3 bases are TGTGCCAGCAGCGTAGGACTAGCGGGAACCTACGAGCAGTACTTC. Its translation is CASSVGLAGTYEQYF.

The count of this clone is one. This chain connects TRBV25-1 to TRBJ2-5, with 8 bases identical to TRBD1. Per the germline V gene, CDR1 is MGHDK and CDR2 is SYGVNS. The CDR3 is made up of 14 amino acids. V was pared by 6 bases and J by 5 bases, with 8 bases of the junction left unmatched. CDR3 in amino acids: CASRGQGAWETQYF. CDR3 nucleotides: TGTGCCAGCAGAGGACAGGGCGCGTGGGAGACCCAGTACTTC.

The J gene is TRBJ2-3, the V gene TRBV30; D is possibly TRBD1 (6 bases). This CDR3 contains 16 residues. The V end lost 4 bases, the J end lost 0 bases, and 17 bases lay between the germline ends. In germline, CDR1 is GTSNPN, CDR2 SVGIG (reference sequence). The CDR3 DNA follows: TGTGCCTGGAACCGCGGACAGCCGACAAGCACAGATACGCAGTATTTT. Translation gives CAWNRGQPTSTDTQYF.